The 14 T cell receptor beta chains below all came from one sample that was sequenced in a study of shared clonotypes between healthy human individuals. Sequencing used immunoSEQ multiplex PCR; TCRdb keeps in-frame clones, though not all of them. Of around 2.5 million clones listed, approximately 93% were seen once; the top ten hold 0.36%. Sequencing used naive CD4+ T cells from PBMCs. The subset: CD45RA+ positively selected. All receptors derive from a man between 18 and 29 years old in good health. Some clones in this sample may be carry-over from other donors' samples.

With respect to this clone: The same CDR3 can be traced to other DNA sequences in this sample. The chain joins TRBV27 to TRBJ1-1; TRBD1 matches at 9 bases. The germline gives CDR1 MNHEY, CDR2 SMNVEV (reference sequence). Trimming took 3 bases from V and 4 from J; bases not matched to a gene: 0. This CDR3 comprises 13 residues. CDR3 coding DNA: TGTGCCAGCAGTTTGGACAGGGGCACTGAAGCTTTCTTT. This sequence encodes CASSLDRGTEAFF.

The genes are TRBV7-2 and TRBJ2-5; 9 nucleotides match TRBD2. CDR1 and CDR2 from the germline V gene are SGHTA and FQGNSA. V shed 2 bases, J shed 4 bases, and the junction held 5 bases outside the gene matches. The CDR3 is 15 amino acids. The CDR3 DNA is TGTGCCAGCAGCTTACTAGCGGGACTGCTAGAGACCCAGTACTTC. This codes for CASSLLAGLLETQYF.

V gene TRBV28 combines with J gene TRBJ2-5; the match to TRBD2 covers 7 bases. Germline V gene lookup returns CDR1 MDHEN and CDR2 SYDVKM. Trimming cost V 7 bases and J 4 bases; bases outside gene matches: 15. This CDR3 has 16 amino acids. CDR3 nucleotide sequence: TGTGCCAGCACCCCTAGTCGGCGGGAGAGGGGAGAGACCCAGTACTTC. Its translation is CASTPSRRERGETQYF.

The chain has TRBV19 and TRBJ2-7; TRBD1 agrees at 7 bases. The trim removed 3 bases at V and 2 bases at J, leaving 10 bases unmatched. CDR1 LNHDA and CDR2 SQIVND come from the germline V gene (reference sequence). This CDR3 is 16 amino acids long. The CDR3 bases are TGTGCCAGTAGTATCCTTAGTGCAGGGGGTACCTACGAGCAGTACTTC. Translation gives CASSILSAGGTYEQYF. Based on the CDR3 plus reference TRBV19 and TRBJ2-7, the full variable domain is DGGITQSPKYLFRKEGQNVTLSCEQNLNHDAMYWYRQDPGQGLRLIYYSQIVNDFQKGDIAEGYSVSREKKESFPLTVTSAQKNPTAFYLCASSILSAGGTYEQYFGPGTRLTVT.

The rearrangement uses TRBV2 and TRBJ2-7; D ambiguous. The CDR3 runs to 14 residues. Germline assignment: CDR1 SNHLY and CDR2 FYNNEI. The V end was cut by 11 bases, the J end by 4 bases, with 21 bases between. CDR3 region: CASFSQSTGYEQYF. The CDR3 DNA reads as TGTGCCTCCTTCAGCCAGTCGACGGGTTACGAGCAGTACTTC.

The chain has TRBV5-1 and TRBJ2-1; TRBD1 matches at 8 bases. Germline assignment: CDR1 SGHRS and CDR2 YFSETQ. Trimming took 4 bases from V and 2 from J; bases not matched to a gene: 5. This CDR3 is built from 15 residues. CDR3: CASSRWTGTYNEQFF. The CDR3, as DNA: TGCGCCAGCAGCCGATGGACAGGGACCTACAATGAGCAGTTCTTC.

This sequence joins TRBV10-3 and TRBJ2-3; 7 bases are shared with TRBD1. Trimming at V came to 7 bases and at J to 5 bases, leaving 18 bases not matched to a gene. CDR1 and CDR2 (germline): ENHRY, SYGVKD. The CDR3 runs 17 residues. In DNA, the CDR3 is TGTGCCATCACCCCCGGACAGGCCACCCCAGGGAGAGATACGCAGTATTTT. Protein sequence: CAITPGQATPGRDTQYF.

A word on this clone: The identical CDR3 is also encoded by other nucleotide sequences in the sample. This chain connects TRBV6-5 to TRBJ1-2, with D perhaps matching TRBD1 (5 bases). This CDR3 region has 16 residues. Germline values: CDR1 MNHEY, CDR2 SVGAGI. The germline V and J ends were trimmed by 0 bases and 0 bases, with 11 bases remaining between them. CDR3 loop: CASSYSTGVANYGYTF. The CDR3 DNA follows: TGTGCCAGCAGTTACTCAACGGGGGTAGCTAACTATGGCTACACCTTC.

The chain carries TRBV27 and TRBJ1-3; a weak D match, TRBD1 (6 bases). With 10 bases removed from V and 7 bases from J, the gap between germline ends came to 20 bases. The CDR3 consists of 14 residues. Per germline, CDR1 MNHEY and CDR2 SMNVEV (reference sequence). CDR3 in DNA: TGTGCCATCGACGAACAGGGATTTAAGAACACCATATATTTT. It encodes CAIDEQGFKNTIYF.

The chain joins TRBV6-5 to TRBJ1-6; D possibly corresponds to TRBD1 (5 bases). This CDR3 has 14 amino acids. V lost 6 bases, J lost 8 bases, and 14 bases lay in between. Germline V gene lookup returns CDR1 MNHEY and CDR2 SVGAGI. CDR3 sequence (DNA): TGTGCCAGCAGCCCCAGGGAGGTCTATTCACCCCTCCACTTT. Protein product: CASSPREVYSPLHF.

The rearrangement uses TRBV6-1 and TRBJ2-2; a possible D gene is TRBD1 (6 bases). This CDR3 region has 14 residues. V shed 2 bases and J shed 8 bases, with 12 bases lying between them. The germline V gene encodes CDR1 MNHNS and CDR2 SASEGT. The CDR3: CASSEFQGKGELFF. In nucleotides, the CDR3 is TGTGCCAGCAGTGAATTTCAGGGGAAGGGGGAGCTGTTTTTT.

The chain couples TRBV5-1 to TRBJ1-2; D perhaps matches TRBD1 (5 bases). Per the germline V gene, CDR1 is SGHRS and CDR2 is YFSETQ. The CDR3 runs 14 residues. Trimming pared 0 bases from V and 1 base from J, leaving 7 bases between. DNA of the CDR3: TGCGCCAGCAGCTTGGATCAGGGTAACTATGGCTACACCTTC. This encodes CASSLDQGNYGYTF.

V and J are TRBV5-4 and TRBJ1-3; no clear D gene. V lost 2 bases and J 3 bases, leaving 9 bases between the germline ends. CDR3 size: 14 residues. Germline V gives CDR1 SGHNT, CDR2 YYREEE (reference sequence). DNA for the CDR3: TGTGCCAGCAGCTTTGACCGGGATGGAAACACCATATATTTT. It encodes CASSFDRDGNTIYF.

This chain connects TRBV30 to TRBJ1-1; TRBD1 matches at 7 bases. The CDR3 has 13 residues. V shed 3 bases, J shed 1 base, and the junction held 2 bases outside the gene matches. The germline V gene encodes CDR1 GTSNPN and CDR2 SVGIG (reference sequence). In DNA form, the CDR3 reads TGTGCCTGGAGGGACAGGCAGAACACTGAAGCTTTCTTT. Translated: CAWRDRQNTEAFF.